This T cell receptor (beta chain) was observed in a study of identical twins. Notes on the study in general: In zero-insertion analyses, partial confounding could arise from invariant MAIT and iNKT cells. Out-of-frame alpha sequences that twins shared showed excess low generation probability.

TCRdb reprocessed the 5' RACE reads via MiXCR and lists one record per CDR3 protein. The profile shows roughly 700,000 distinct CDR3 sequences, 8.6% of them singletons. This clonotype has at least ten counts. What it binds is not known. These same data were also listed under a study on yellow fever vaccine responses in identical twins.

The receptor comes from a woman under 30 in good health. Sequenced material: PBMCs.

CDR3 sequence: CSARVLAGLYEQYF. The CDR3 coding sequence is TGCAGTGCTAGAGTACTAGCGGGCCTCTACGAGCAGTACTTC. The chain carries TRBV20-1 and TRBJ2-7; the match to TRBD2 covers 9 bases. The CDR3 is 14 amino acids. In germline, CDR1 is DFQATT, CDR2 SNEGSKA (reference sequence). With 1 base clipped from V and 3 bases from J, the junction kept 4 bases outside the gene matches.